Listed here is a single TCR beta chain. Antigen unknown. These data belong to a study of cytomegalovirus exposure and HLA in healthy donors. Points from the study as a whole: In an earlier analysis, about 87% or about 30%: the productive usage of most TCR beta V segments. Further analysis was carried out later, and it showed several of the most significant clusters appearing linked to common viral pathogens.

It was with 60 Vbeta and 13 Jbeta primers that the PCR ran. Data came from immunoSEQ multiplex PCR; TCRdb stores just in-frame clones and leaves some out. The sample lists 150,000 to 200,000 clones, roughly 80% occurring once. Germline CDR1 SNHLY, CDR2 FYNNEI. This CDR3 region has 14 residues. The trim removed 6 bases at V and 7 bases at J, leaving 9 bases unmatched. This chain uses TRBV2 with TRBJ2-1; 7 bases line up with TRBD2. The sequence derives from a woman aged 18-35 years in good health and CMV-seronegative. The sample comprised PBMCs. The CDR3 loop is CASSPLTSWNEQFF. In nucleotides, the CDR3 is TGTGCCAGCAGCCCCCTGACTAGCTGGAATGAGCAGTTCTTC.